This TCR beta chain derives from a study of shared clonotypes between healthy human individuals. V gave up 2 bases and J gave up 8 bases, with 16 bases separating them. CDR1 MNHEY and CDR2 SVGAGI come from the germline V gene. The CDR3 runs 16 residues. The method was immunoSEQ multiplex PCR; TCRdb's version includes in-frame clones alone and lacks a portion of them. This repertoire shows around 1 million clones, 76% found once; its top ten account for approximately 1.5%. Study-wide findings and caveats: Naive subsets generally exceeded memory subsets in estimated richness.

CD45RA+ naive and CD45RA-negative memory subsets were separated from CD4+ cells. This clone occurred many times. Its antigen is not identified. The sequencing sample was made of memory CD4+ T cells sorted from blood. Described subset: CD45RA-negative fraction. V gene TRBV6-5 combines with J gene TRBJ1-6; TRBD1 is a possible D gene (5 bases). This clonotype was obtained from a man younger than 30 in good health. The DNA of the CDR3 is TGTGCCAGCAGTTACGACTTTGTCAGGGTCGATTCACCCCTCCACTTT. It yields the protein CASSYDFVRVDSPLHF.